Below, 24 T cell receptor beta chains from the same sample are listed, as sequenced in a study of control samples from healthy donors and cancer patients (dated by TCRdb to the early 2020s). Library creation used the immunoSEQ multiplex PCR assay. TCRdb re-hosts the immuneACCESS table, in-frame sequences only. Its copies lack some clones; in the studies checked, an unresolved V gene accounts for under half of them, and the cause for the rest is not known. Counted in this sample were fewer than 500,000 clones; about 93% of them appeared once. The ten largest clones take up roughly 6.4% of the sample. The source material was PBMCs. The receptors shown here come from a man in his forties with head and neck cancer.

The sample holds one count of this clone. The V call is TRBV5-1, the J call TRBJ1-2; possible D gene TRBD1, 5 bases. CDR1 is SGHRS, CDR2 YFSETQ, per germline. The CDR3 has 14 amino acids. Trimming shortened V by 0 bases and J by 4 bases, and 10 bases separated the two germline ends. CDR3 DNA sequence: TGCGCCAGCAGCTTGGCACAGGCGCCCTATGGCTACACCTTC. Amino acid sequence: CASSLAQAPYGYTF.

V gene TRBV2 combines with J gene TRBJ2-5; possibly TRBD2 for D (6 bases). The germline CDR1 and CDR2 sequences are SNHLY and FYNNEI. V shed 8 bases and J shed 2 bases, with 18 bases lying between them. The CDR3 is made up of 15 amino acids. Written as DNA, the CDR3 is TGTGCCAGCGGCCGGGGGTCCCCCTTTCAAGAGACCCAGTACTTC. Residues: CASGRGSPFQETQYF.

This sequence joins TRBV29-1 and TRBJ2-7; the D gene is possibly TRBD1 (5 bases). CDR3 length equals 11 residues. The V gene's germline CDR1 is SQVTM and CDR2 ANQGSEA. The germline V and J ends were trimmed by 7 bases and 6 bases, with 13 bases remaining between them. DNA for the CDR3: TGCAGCGCTCGGACACAAGGCGAGCAGTACTTC. Translation: CSARTQGEQYF.

The chain employs TRBV7-2 and TRBJ2-3; 15 bases fit TRBD2. The V gene's germline CDR1 is SGHTA and CDR2 FQGNSA. The trim removed 4 bases at V and 5 bases at J, leaving 10 bases unmatched. CDR3 size: 18 residues. The CDR3 loop reads CASSYFGLAGGPGDTQYF. As DNA, the CDR3 is TGTGCCAGCAGCTATTTTGGACTAGCGGGGGGGCCTGGAGATACGCAGTATTTT. The full variable domain, rest sourced from reference TRBV7-2 and TRBJ2-3, is GAGVSQSPSNKVTEKGKDVELRCDPISGHTALYWYRQSLGQGLEFLIYFQGNSAPDKSGLPSDRFSAERTGGSVSTLTIQRTQQEDSAVYLCASSYFGLAGGPGDTQYFGPGTRLTVL.

V and J are TRBV10-3 and TRBJ1-5; 9 nucleotides line up with TRBD1. The CDR3 covers 15 residues. Germline lookup yields CDR1 ENHRY and CDR2 SYGVKD. Trimming at V came to 11 bases and at J to 2 bases, leaving 10 bases not matched to a gene. This CDR3 reads CASGGQGSGNQPQHF. The CDR3 region has the DNA TGTGCCTCGGGGGGACAGGGTTCAGGCAATCAGCCCCAGCATTTT.

In this sample, this clone turned up once. V usage is TRBV25-1 and J usage is TRBJ1-1; maybe TRBD1 (6 bases). CDR1 is MGHDK, CDR2 SYGVNS, per germline. The CDR3 is 14 amino acids. V was trimmed by 7 bases and J by 3 bases, leaving 15 bases between them. DNA of the CDR3: TGTGCCAGCATGTTTGGGGGCGTTGACACTGAAGCTTTCTTT. It yields the protein CASMFGGVDTEAFF.

About this clone: This sample also contains other DNA sequences that code for the same CDR3. The chain employs TRBV11-3 and TRBJ1-1; TRBD1 is a possible D gene (6 bases). The CDR3 covers 13 residues. Trimming removed 0 bases at V and 4 bases at J, with 6 bases between. The V gene's germline CDR1 is SGHNT and CDR2 YENEEA. This chain's CDR3 is CASSLEGGTEAFF. The CDR3 coding sequence is TGTGCCAGCAGCTTAGAAGGGGGCACTGAAGCTTTCTTT.

This chain joins TRBV3-1 (or the pseudogene TRBV3-2) and TRBJ2-5; tentative D call: TRBD2 (5 bases). Germline lookup yields CDR1 LGHDT and CDR2 YNNKEL (reference sequence). The CDR3 runs 14 residues. Trimming left V 2 bases short and J 2 bases short, with 9 bases between. CDR3 nucleotide sequence: TGTGCCAGCAGCCAATACCGGACTCAAGAGACCCAGTACTTC. Residues: CASSQYRTQETQYF.

V and J are TRBV18 and TRBJ2-3; D unclear. Germline loops: CDR1 KGHSH, CDR2 LQKENI. V gave up 4 bases and J gave up 6 bases, with 5 bases separating them. This CDR3 region has 11 residues. The chain's CDR3 is CASSHGDTQYF. The CDR3 DNA sequence: TGTGCCAGCTCACATGGGGATACGCAGTATTTT.

This chain joins TRBV11-2 and TRBJ2-7; 7 nucleotides line up with TRBD2. V gave up 0 bases and J gave up 0 bases; unmatched junction bases: 8. The CDR3 sequence is 17 residues long. Germline-derived CDR1 and CDR2 are SGHAT and FQNNGV. The CDR3 sequence: CASSLDQWEGSSYEQYF. The CDR3 DNA reads as TGTGCCAGCAGCTTAGATCAGTGGGAGGGAAGCTCCTACGAGCAGTACTTC.

There are a few counts of this clone. The chain carries TRBV27 and TRBJ2-7, with D possibly being TRBD2 (7 bases). CDR1 MNHEY and CDR2 SMNVEV come from the germline V gene (reference sequence). Trimming shortened V by 5 bases and J by 5 bases, and 37 bases separated the two germline ends. The length of the CDR3 is 21 residues. Here the CDR3 reads CASSTPASGAGEGLNPHEQYF. CDR3 nucleotides: TGTGCCAGCAGTACACCCGCGTCCGGGGCAGGGGAGGGCCTGAACCCCCACGAGCAGTACTTC.

V and J are TRBV27 and TRBJ1-1; TRBD1 is a possible D gene (6 bases). Germline V CDR1 and CDR2: MNHEY, SMNVEV (reference sequence). The CDR3 runs 15 residues. V gave up 5 bases and J gave up 5 bases, with 18 bases separating them. CDR3 sequence: CASSTEGGPQTEAFF. CDR3 DNA sequence: TGTGCCAGCAGTACCGAGGGGGGACCCCAGACTGAAGCTTTCTTT.

The chain links TRBV7-9 to TRBJ2-7, with 8 bases that match TRBD1. The J segment lost 3 bases and the V segment lost 5 bases, leaving 9 bases of the junction unmatched. Germline CDR1 reads SEHNR; CDR2 reads FQNEAQ (reference sequence). The CDR3 loop spans 15 amino acids. CDR3 protein: CASSPLTGGSYEQYF. CDR3 nucleotide sequence: TGTGCCAGCAGCCCCTTAACAGGGGGTAGCTACGAGCAGTACTTC.

This clone was found once. The chain carries TRBV18 and TRBJ1-3; TRBD1 agrees at 11 bases. J lost 2 bases, V lost 2 bases, and 2 bases had no gene match. Germline CDR1 is KGHSH and CDR2 is LQKENI. The CDR3 length is 16 residues. The CDR3 DNA is TGTGCCAGCTCACCATCGGGACAGGGGGCTGGAAACACCATATATTTT. It is translated as CASSPSGQGAGNTIYF.

This rearrangement joins TRBV19 to TRBJ2-3; 14 bases align to TRBD2. The V gene's germline CDR1 is LNHDA and CDR2 SQIVND (reference sequence). The CDR3 consists of 15 residues. V was clipped by 5 bases and J by 5 bases; unmatched bases: 3. CDR3 DNA: TGTGCCAGTAGTCCGGGACTAGCGGGAGTAGATACGCAGTATTTT. It translates to CASSPGLAGVDTQYF.

The rearrangement joins TRBV11-2 to TRBJ2-5; the match to TRBD2 covers 12 bases. CDR3 size: 15 residues. Germline loops: CDR1 SGHAT, CDR2 FQNNGV. Trimming removed 10 bases from V and 4 bases from J; junction bases left unmatched: 10. CDR3 nucleotides: TGTGCCACCCAGAGACTAGCGGGAGATAGAGAGACCCAGTACTTC. Translation gives CATQRLAGDRETQYF. Complete variable domain (other parts from reference TRBV11-2 and TRBJ2-5): EAGVAQSPRYKIIEKRQSVAFWCNPISGHATLYWYQQILGQGPKLLIQFQNNGVVDDSQLPKDRFSAERLKGVDSTLKIQPAKLEDSAVYLCATQRLAGDRETQYFGPGTRLLVL.

The rearrangement links TRBV7-8 to TRBJ2-1; D call uncertain. Trimming pared 7 bases from V and 0 bases from J, leaving 13 bases between. Germline values: CDR1 SGHVS, CDR2 FQNEAQ. CDR3 length: 15 residues. Here the CDR3 DNA reads TGTGCCAGCATCAACCTTAGGTTCTCCTACAATGAGCAGTTCTTC. Its protein is CASINLRFSYNEQFF.

The chain carries TRBV28 and TRBJ2-7; 7 bases line up with TRBD2. In germline, CDR1 is MDHEN, CDR2 SYDVKM. This CDR3 has 16 amino acids. Trimming at V came to 5 bases and at J to 4 bases, leaving 14 bases not matched to a gene. As DNA, the CDR3 is TGTGCCAGCAGTCCCCATGGACTAGGAGTAACGTACGAGCAGTACTTC. Translated, it gives CASSPHGLGVTYEQYF.

The chain employs TRBV27 and TRBJ2-7; maybe TRBD1 (6 bases). The CDR3 runs 14 residues. V was shortened by 5 bases and J by 6 bases, with 17 bases between the two germline ends. In germline, CDR1 is MNHEY, CDR2 SMNVEV (reference sequence). The CDR3 sequence is CASSIHRDPSEQYF. CDR3 coding DNA: TGTGCCAGCAGTATACACAGGGACCCCTCCGAGCAGTACTTC.

The chain links TRBV6-1 to TRBJ2-1; 9 bases align to TRBD2. The CDR3 runs 16 residues. V was pared by 1 base and J by 6 bases, with 7 bases of the junction left unmatched. Germline lookup yields CDR1 MNHNS and CDR2 SASEGT. The DNA for the CDR3 is TGTGCCAGCAGTGAAGTTGGCGGGAGGGCCTCCAATGAGCAGTTCTTC. It is translated as CASSEVGGRASNEQFF.

The chain links TRBV5-1 to TRBJ2-1, with D tentatively TRBD1 (5 bases). V shed 5 bases and J shed 7 bases, with 13 bases lying between them. This CDR3 is built from 13 residues. Germline-derived CDR1 and CDR2 are SGHRS and YFSETQ. CDR3 protein: CASSLGRENEQFF. In nucleotides, the CDR3 is TGCGCCAGCAGTCTCGGCAGGGAAAATGAGCAGTTCTTC. The whole variable domain, remainder taken from reference TRBV5-1 and TRBJ2-1, is KAGVTQTPRYLIKTRGQQVTLSCSPISGHRSVSWYQQTPGQGLQFLFEYFSETQRNKGNFPGRFSGRQFSNSRSEMNVSTLELGDSALYLCASSLGRENEQFFGPGTRLTVL.

The V and J genes are TRBV5-1 and TRBJ2-7, with 9 nucleotides matching TRBD2. Unmatched junction bases numbered 4, after V lost 1 base and J lost 2 bases. Germline loops: CDR1 SGHRS, CDR2 YFSETQ. The CDR3 totals 15 residues. In DNA, the CDR3 is TGCGCCAGCAGCTTGCTAGCGGGACCTACCTACGAGCAGTACTTC. This translates into CASSLLAGPTYEQYF.

CDR3 nucleotides: TGCGCCAGCAGCCGGACAGCCAGCTCCTACGAGCAGTACTTC. This encodes CASSRTASSYEQYF. The chain carries TRBV5-1 and TRBJ2-7, with D perhaps TRBD1 (6 bases). Trimming removed 4 bases from V and 0 bases from J, with 11 bases in between. Germline-derived CDR1 and CDR2 are SGHRS and YFSETQ. The CDR3 is made up of 14 amino acids.

The chain combines TRBV5-1 with TRBJ2-1, with 7 bases that match TRBD1. The germline V gene encodes CDR1 SGHRS and CDR2 YFSETQ. This CDR3 has 14 residues. Trimming cost V 6 bases and J 8 bases; bases outside gene matches: 11. The CDR3 DNA reads as TGCGCCAGCATCCGAGGGGGCCGGGATGATGAGCAGTTCTTC. Its protein is CASIRGGRDDEQFF.